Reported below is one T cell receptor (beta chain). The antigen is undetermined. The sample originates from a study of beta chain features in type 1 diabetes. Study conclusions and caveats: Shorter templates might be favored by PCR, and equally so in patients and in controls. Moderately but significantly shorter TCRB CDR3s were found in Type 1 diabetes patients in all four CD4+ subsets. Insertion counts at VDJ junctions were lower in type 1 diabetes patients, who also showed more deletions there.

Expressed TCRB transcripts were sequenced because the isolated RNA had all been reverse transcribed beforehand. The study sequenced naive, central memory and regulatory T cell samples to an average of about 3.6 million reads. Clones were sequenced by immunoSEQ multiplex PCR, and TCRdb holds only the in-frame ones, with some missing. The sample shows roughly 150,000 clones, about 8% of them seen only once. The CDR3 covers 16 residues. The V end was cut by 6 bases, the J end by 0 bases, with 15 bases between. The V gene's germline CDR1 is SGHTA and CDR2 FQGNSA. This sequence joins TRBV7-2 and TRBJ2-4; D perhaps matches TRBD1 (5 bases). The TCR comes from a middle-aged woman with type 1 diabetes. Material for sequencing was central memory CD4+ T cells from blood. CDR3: CASSYETVTAKNIQYF. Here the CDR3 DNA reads TGTGCCAGCAGTTACGAGACAGTTACAGCCAAAAACATTCAGTACTTC.